This paragraph reports one T cell receptor beta chain. Its antigen is not identified. The source of the sample is a study of cytomegalovirus exposure and HLA in healthy donors. Overall study results and limits: TCR beta sequences reportedly predicted the HLA-A and HLA-B alleles of most subjects accurately. Serostatus for CMV was the only available immune exposure information.

The ends were cut back, 4 bases at V and 4 bases at J, with 16 bases in the middle. This CDR3 is built from 15 residues. The V gene's germline CDR1 is GTSNPN and CDR2 SVGIG (reference sequence). Amplification used 60 Vbeta primers and 13 Jbeta primers. Generated by immunoSEQ multiplex PCR, the TCRdb table keeps only in-frame clones and is missing some. Of some 120,000 clones in the sample, about three quarters were seen once. The source is a woman aged 55 to 70 in good health and CMV-seropositive. Sequencing input: PBMCs. This chain uses TRBV30 with TRBJ1-4; a possible D gene is TRBD1 (6 bases). CDR3 coding DNA: TGTGCCTGGAATCAAGGACAGCCGAATAATGAAAAACTGTTTTTT. Its translation: CAWNQGQPNNEKLFF.